Included here is one TCR beta chain sequence, with context. This clonotype was observed a handful of times. Its cognate antigen has yet to be identified. Base qualities are not recorded, but no much larger clone differs from it by a single base. The donors were roughly 40 Caucasian individuals from Russia, aged 6 to 90 years, who were systemically healthy. About 10 milliliters of peripheral blood were collected from each donor into EDTA-treated Vacutainer tubes. PBMCs were isolated by Ficoll-Paque density-gradient centrifugation, with at least 6 million obtained per sample. Total RNA was extracted from PBMCs with Trizol reagent, with at least 5 micrograms obtained per sample. For every donor, flow cytometry on a PBMC aliquot measured the percentage of naive CD45RAhigh/CD27high T cells. This specimen belongs to a study of blood T cells in healthy people across ages (dated by TCRdb to the mid-2010s). Some background on the complete study: In model experiments, template switching captured roughly one uniquely barcoded TCR beta cDNA molecule for every two T cells. To track age-related changes in TCR beta repertoire diversity, the study relied on deep sequencing normalized with unique cDNA molecular identifiers. Four age groups were formed from the donors: young (average 16 years), middle-aged (approximately 41), aged (approximately 60) and long-lived (approximately 78). Donors of different ages were randomly distributed across sequencing lanes to avoid experimental bias. The study analyzed two additional independent replicas of 1 million unique cDNA reads from the same blood draw for two donors, one aged 18 to 30 and one aged 80 or older. General study outcomes and caveats: There was a strong correlation between observed TCR beta diversity and the percentage of naive T cells measured by flow cytometry. The CMV infection status of donors was not known, potentially confounding age-related changes in expanded clonotypes. As age increased, observed TCR beta diversity per million T cells dropped in a roughly linear way, and a significant reduction was already evident by age about 40. Estimates of total diversity based on one million sequenced T cells were considered lower bounds and underestimates. Compared with the aged group, more naive CD4+ T cells, fewer expanded clones and increased TCR diversity were shown by the long-lived group, suggesting age selection. Because profiling used bulk unsorted PBMCs, naive and antigen-experienced compartments could not be compared conclusively.

Library creation used 5' RACE. Sequenced on an Illumina HiSeq 2500. A second PCR of roughly 7 to 12 cycles was performed with a sample-barcoded 5' primer and a J-beta primer mix. A unique molecular identifier was introduced onto each TCR beta cDNA molecule by a template-switch 5' adaptor carrying 12 random nucleotides. At least 2.5 million CDR3-containing paired-end reads were obtained from each sample. First-strand cDNA was synthesized from all RNA with the Mint cDNA synthesis kit, primed by a TRBC-specific oligonucleotide. Following uracil-DNA glycosylase treatment, a first 18-cycle PCR with universal primers M1SS and BC2_uni_R was performed on all cDNA. Concerning the study's data processing: For normalization, 1 million high-quality reads were randomly selected from each sample, with every read carrying a distinct molecular identifier. Instead of being binned into consensus sequences, reads with shared molecular identifiers were discarded. MiTCR, run with a Q25 quality threshold and the strictest error-elimination algorithm, handled CDR3 identification, clonotype clustering and error correction. Lower-bound total TCR beta diversity was estimated with a nonparametric unseen species model using Euler transformation. TCRdb reprocessing: public reads trimmed at Q25 with fastp, clones called with MiXCR, in-frame beta chains kept. Rows are unified per CDR3 protein, each entry keeping the most common DNA and genes. TCRdb, rather than the study authors, made the V and J calls. For this sample the table gives 850,000 to 1,000,000 distinct CDR3 sequences, of which roughly 50% were detected only once. Roughly 12% of the sample belongs to the ten largest clones.

V is pared back by 3 bases and J by 0 bases, with 8 bases lying between the germline termini. CDR1 and CDR2 are drawn from the germline V gene (reference sequence): LGHDT, YNNKEL. The CDR3 contains 14 residues, cysteine and phenylalanine counted. Just CDR3 DNA is preserved here, 42 bases in frame from base 1. Sequences were obtained from blood. The chain uses TRBV3-1 and TRBJ1-1; no confident D gene assignment can be made. This TCR was sampled from a man aged 30 to 45 in good health. The CDR3 protein sequence reads: CASSQQLMNTEAFF. The DNA is TGTGCCAGCAGCCAGCAGCTAATGAACACTGAAGCTTTCTTT.